This passage covers 27 T cell receptor beta chains from one sample sequenced in a study of technical replicates of blood from a few donors listed by TCRdb under 2017. Library prep was done by the immunoSEQ multiplex PCR assay. TCRdb obtained this table from immuneACCESS and retained in-frame rearrangements with V and J assigned. These tables miss some clones; where compared with another copy, unresolved V genes account for less than half of the shortfall, and the remainder is unexplained. The sample table shows approximately 78,000 clones, and about 95% are seen once. The ten largest clones add up to less than 0.3% of the sample. The sample was T cells isolated from PBMCs. All receptors come from a human donor in good health.

V and J are TRBV5-1 and TRBJ1-4; weak D call: TRBD1 (5 bases). V lost 4 bases to trimming and J lost 5 bases, with 12 bases between them. CDR3 length equals 14 residues. The germline V gene has CDR1 SGHRS and CDR2 YFSETQ. As DNA, the CDR3 is TGCGCCAGCAGCCCGGGGGGGACGAATGAAAAACTGTTTTTT. Its translation: CASSPGGTNEKLFF.

V usage is TRBV6-5 and J usage is TRBJ2-7, with 8 bases that match TRBD1. The germline CDR1 and CDR2 sequences are MNHEY and SVGAGI. The V and J ends lost 4 bases and 1 base, in that order; junction bases with no gene match: 9. The CDR3 sequence is 16 residues long. Here the CDR3 DNA reads TGTGCCAGCAGTTCCCCGTCGACAGGGGTATCCTACGAGCAGTACTTC. This sequence encodes CASSSPSTGVSYEQYF.

This chain joins TRBV25-1 and TRBJ2-7; 11 bases fit TRBD2. Germline lookup yields CDR1 MGHDK and CDR2 SYGVNS. The V and J ends lost 1 base and 4 bases, in that order; junction bases with no gene match: 9. This CDR3 has 17 amino acids. The CDR3 sequence is CASSESPGLAVKYEQYF. The CDR3 region has the DNA TGTGCCAGCAGTGAATCTCCGGGACTAGCGGTGAAATACGAGCAGTACTTC.

The chain uses TRBV7-9 and TRBJ2-1; TRBD1 might be the D (6 bases). Trimming took 5 bases from V and 6 from J, leaving 14 bases between them. This CDR3 region has 14 residues. CDR1 SEHNR and CDR2 FQNEAQ come from the germline V gene (reference sequence). This CDR3 is CASSPTGGFNEQFF. As DNA, the CDR3 is TGTGCCAGCAGCCCCACTGGGGGCTTCAATGAGCAGTTCTTC.

CDR3 DNA sequence: TGCGCCAGCAGCTTATCTAGCGGCTCCTTAGGGGAGCTGTTTTTT. Protein: CASSLSSGSLGELFF. The gene calls are TRBV5-1 and TRBJ2-2; 7 bases agree with TRBD2. Germline V gene data show CDR1 as SGHRS and CDR2 as YFSETQ. This CDR3 is built from 15 residues. The V and J ends lost 2 bases and 8 bases, in that order; junction bases with no gene match: 9.

This chain connects TRBV6-5 to TRBJ2-7, with D unclear. CDR3 length: 14 amino acids. The V gene's germline CDR1 is MNHEY and CDR2 SVGAGI. Trimming pared 2 bases from V and 0 bases from J, leaving 8 bases between. CDR3 residues: CASSYSAGSYEQYF. In DNA form, the CDR3 reads TGTGCCAGCAGTTACAGCGCCGGCTCCTACGAGCAGTACTTC.

The V call is TRBV27, the J call TRBJ2-7; TRBD2 is a possible D gene (5 bases). Germline values: CDR1 MNHEY, CDR2 SMNVEV (reference sequence). Trimming took off 3 bases at V and 6 bases at J, with 12 bases between the two ends. The CDR3 extends over 13 amino acids. CDR3 sequence: CASSFWQAGEQYF. DNA of the CDR3: TGTGCCAGCAGTTTTTGGCAGGCGGGCGAGCAGTACTTC.

V and J are TRBV10-2 and TRBJ2-1; 8 positions agree with TRBD1. CDR1 is WSHSY and CDR2 is SAAADI in the germline V gene. With 10 bases clipped from V and 5 bases from J, the junction kept 10 bases outside the gene matches. This CDR3 region has 14 residues. In nucleotides, the CDR3 is TGCGCCACCGATACGGGACAGGCTAACAATGAGCAGTTCTTC. Translating it yields CATDTGQANNEQFF.

The chain combines TRBV10-3 with TRBJ2-4; TRBD1 matches 10 bases. The CDR3 runs to 16 residues. The trim removed 5 bases at V and 1 base at J, leaving 5 bases unmatched. The germline gives CDR1 ENHRY, CDR2 SYGVKD. CDR3 region: CAISKGTGDAKNIQYF. The CDR3 nucleotides are TGTGCCATCAGTAAAGGGACAGGGGACGCCAAAAACATTCAGTACTTC.

The rearrangement joins TRBV9 to TRBJ2-1; 11 bases are a match to TRBD2. CDR1 is SGDLS, CDR2 YYNGEE, per germline. The ends lost 0 bases at V and 7 bases at J; junction bases unmatched: 12. The CDR3 loop spans 18 amino acids. The CDR3 bases are TGTGCCAGCAGCGTAGCGGGAGGTGGGACTAGCGGATTAAATGAGCAGTTCTTC. Translated, it gives CASSVAGGGTSGLNEQFF.

The chain employs TRBV4-1 and TRBJ2-7, with a tentative D call TRBD1 (6 bases). The CDR3 length is 14 residues. Germline lookup yields CDR1 MGHRA and CDR2 YSYEKL. The V and J ends lost 6 bases and 0 bases respectively, with 12 bases between them. CDR3 bases: TGCGCCAGCAGGCCTACAGGGCGCTCCTACGAGCAGTACTTC. Its protein is CASRPTGRSYEQYF.

The chain is built from TRBV28 and TRBJ1-5; D is possibly TRBD1 (6 bases). This CDR3 region has 15 residues. The ends were cut back, 4 bases at V and 0 bases at J, with 10 bases in the middle. The germline V gene encodes CDR1 MDHEN and CDR2 SYDVKM. The CDR3 loop reads CASSSTGNSNQPQHF. CDR3 bases: TGTGCCAGCAGTTCGACAGGAAATAGCAATCAGCCCCAGCATTTT.

The chain has TRBV5-1 and TRBJ2-3; 9 positions agree with TRBD1. J gave up 4 bases and V 0 bases, and 0 bases lay outside the gene matches. The germline V gene encodes CDR1 SGHRS and CDR2 YFSETQ. CDR3 length equals 14 residues. Written as DNA, the CDR3 is TGCGCCAGCAGCTTGGGACAGGGGGCAGATACGCAGTATTTT. Amino acids: CASSLGQGADTQYF.

The CDR3 DNA is TGCGCCAGCAGCCCCTACCCCCCTAGCGGGGGGTCCTACGAGCAGTACTTC. Translating gives CASSPYPPSGGSYEQYF. The chain couples TRBV5-1 to TRBJ2-7; TRBD2 matches at 11 bases. Germline values: CDR1 SGHRS, CDR2 YFSETQ. The length of the CDR3 is 17 residues. With V trimmed by 4 bases and J by 1 base, 10 bases remained unmatched.

The CDR3 reads CAWSVPGAYGNTIYF. The CDR3 DNA is TGTGCCTGGAGTGTCCCAGGGGCCTACGGAAACACCATATATTTT. The rearrangement joins TRBV30 to TRBJ1-3; tentative D call: TRBD1 (6 bases). V lost 0 bases, J lost 4 bases, and 13 bases lay in between. Per the germline V gene, CDR1 is GTSNPN and CDR2 is SVGIG (reference sequence). CDR3 length equals 15 residues.

This chain connects TRBV4-1 to TRBJ1-1; a weak D match, TRBD1 (5 bases). The V gene lost 2 bases and the J gene lost 4 bases, with 11 bases spanning the gap. The CDR3 contains 14 residues. Germline V lookup: CDR1 MGHRA, CDR2 YSYEKL. This CDR3 is CASSQIQVGTEAFF. As DNA, the CDR3 is TGCGCCAGCAGCCAAATACAGGTAGGCACTGAAGCTTTCTTT.

The CDR3 sequence is CAISGGTSGRGANEQYF. CDR3 coding DNA: TGTGCCATCAGTGGGGGGACTAGCGGGAGAGGGGCCAACGAGCAGTACTTC. The chain joins TRBV10-3 to TRBJ2-7; TRBD2 matches at 14 bases. This CDR3 spans 17 amino acids. Germline V gene lookup returns CDR1 ENHRY and CDR2 SYGVKD. The ends lost 4 bases at V and 5 bases at J; junction bases unmatched: 10.

The chain uses TRBV5-4 and TRBJ2-3, with TRBD2 as a possible D gene (6 bases). Germline CDR1 and CDR2: SGHNT and YYREEE (reference sequence). There are 16 residues in the CDR3. V lost 4 bases, J lost 2 bases, and 17 bases lay in between. For the CDR3, the DNA is TGTGCCAGCAGCCGGACTGTCGGACTACTCACAGATACGCAGTATTTT. This encodes CASSRTVGLLTDTQYF.

CDR3 nucleotides: TGTGCCAGCAGCGTAGTTGGGGAGGGTGTTACTGAAGCTTTCTTT. Amino acids: CASSVVGEGVTEAFF. The chain recombines TRBV9 with TRBJ1-1; D call uncertain. V was clipped by 0 bases and J by 5 bases, with 14 bases between them. The CDR3 extends over 15 amino acids. Per the germline V gene, CDR1 is SGDLS and CDR2 is YYNGEE.

V usage is TRBV2 and J usage is TRBJ2-7; 8 nucleotides agree with TRBD1. CDR3 length: 14 amino acids. The germline CDR1 and CDR2 sequences are SNHLY and FYNNEI. With 6 bases clipped from V and 6 bases from J, the junction kept 10 bases outside the gene matches. This CDR3 reads CASSAQGATGEQYF. The CDR3 DNA reads as TGTGCCAGCAGCGCTCAGGGGGCAACGGGCGAGCAGTACTTC.

V gene TRBV27 combines with J gene TRBJ1-1; 7 bases line up with TRBD1. Germline V gene data show CDR1 as MNHEY and CDR2 as SMNVEV (reference sequence). V was clipped by 6 bases and J by 1 base; unmatched bases: 11. The CDR3 runs 16 residues. CDR3 bases: TGTGCCAGCAGCTCTTGGACAGGACACTGGAACACTGAAGCTTTCTTT. Translation gives CASSSWTGHWNTEAFF.

The chain couples TRBV6-6 to TRBJ1-2; possible D gene TRBD1, 6 bases. This CDR3 is 14 amino acids long. Trimming removed 2 bases from V and 1 base from J, with 8 bases in between. Germline CDR1 reads MNHNY; CDR2 reads SVGAGI (reference sequence). The DNA for the CDR3 is TGTGCCAGCAGTTACGGGGGCAGTAACTATGGCTACACCTTC. Its translation: CASSYGGSNYGYTF.

V and J are TRBV6-5 and TRBJ2-7, with a tentative D call TRBD1 (6 bases). Trimming removed 0 bases from V and 9 bases from J, with 21 bases in between. The CDR3 spans 16 residues. Germline CDR1 is MNHEY and CDR2 is SVGAGI. The CDR3 spells CASSYSTTGLGNGQYF. In DNA, the CDR3 is TGTGCCAGCAGTTACTCGACAACAGGGTTGGGTAACGGGCAGTACTTC.

This chain connects TRBV11-2 to TRBJ2-7; maybe TRBD2 (6 bases). Looked up from germline, CDR1 is SGHAT and CDR2 is FQNNGV. This CDR3 region has 14 residues. V dropped 6 bases and J dropped 3 bases, with 15 bases sitting between them. The CDR3: CASSNIGGVYEQYF. CDR3 DNA: TGTGCCAGCAGTAACATCGGAGGGGTCTACGAGCAGTACTTC.

The chain employs TRBV5-1 and TRBJ2-7; 8 nucleotides agree with TRBD1. CDR3 length: 13 amino acids. V trimming: 1 base; J trimming: 3 bases; junction bases outside the gene matches: 0. Germline V gene sequence: CDR1 SGHRS, CDR2 YFSETQ. In nucleotides, the CDR3 is TGCGCCAGCAGCTTGACAGGGGGCTACGAGCAGTACTTC. Encoded protein: CASSLTGGYEQYF. Full variable domain (rest looked up from reference TRBV5-1 and TRBJ2-7): KAGVTQTPRYLIKTRGQQVTLSCSPISGHRSVSWYQQTPGQGLQFLFEYFSETQRNKGNFPGRFSGRQFSNSRSEMNVSTLELGDSALYLCASSLTGGYEQYFGPGTRLTVT.

The rearrangement joins TRBV6-1 to TRBJ1-2; D gene ambiguous. Germline V gene sequence: CDR1 MNHNS, CDR2 SASEGT. Trimming removed 7 bases from V and 2 bases from J, with 17 bases in between. There are 15 residues in the CDR3. For the CDR3, the DNA is TGTGCCAGCATAAGGGAGTCGGGAGCCAACTATGGCTACACCTTC. Protein product: CASIRESGANYGYTF.

The rearrangement uses TRBV19 and TRBJ1-2, with D hard to call. This CDR3 is built from 16 residues. With 5 bases removed from V and 8 bases from J, the gap between germline ends came to 24 bases. Germline lookup yields CDR1 LNHDA and CDR2 SQIVND (reference sequence). The CDR3 DNA reads as TGTGCCAGTAGTCGAGGACGGGAGAAATCACTATTCGGCTACACCTTC. Translation gives CASSRGREKSLFGYTF.